The clone carrying this T cell receptor (beta chain) was picked up a small number of times. What it binds is unknown. Trimming cost V 1 base and J 3 bases; bases outside gene matches: 1. This CDR3 comprises 15 residues. The germline V gene has CDR1 SGHTA and CDR2 FQGNSA. Original handling: Junction-only sequences produced by ImmunoSEQ had no quality scores, so filtering differed. Profiled with immunoSEQ multiplex PCR; TCRdb holds only in-frame clones, not every one. V, J and clone size were drawn from that table, and D and trimming were deduced from the DNA. The data show 950,000 to 1,200,000 clones, about 72% seen once. The data were taken from a study of shared clonotypes between healthy human individuals. General observations from the study: Clonotype sharing among donors was thought likely to change with sequencing depth.

Specimen: memory CD4+ T cells from PBMCs. The subset is: CD45RA-negative fraction. The chain joins TRBV7-2 to TRBJ2-7, with 12 nucleotides matching TRBD2. The origin of this receptor is a man aged 18 to 30 in good health. Some clones in this sample may be carry-over from other donors' samples. CDR3 nucleotides: TGTGCCAGCAGCTTAGGGACTAGCGGGATCTACGAGCAGTACTTC. Translated: CASSLGTSGIYEQYF. The variable domain in full, with the rest retrieved from reference TRBV7-2 and TRBJ2-7, is GAGVSQSPSNKVTEKGKDVELRCDPISGHTALYWYRQSLGQGLEFLIYFQGNSAPDKSGLPSDRFSAERTGGSVSTLTIQRTQQEDSAVYLCASSLGTSGIYEQYFGPGTRLTVT.